The 15 T cell receptor beta chains listed next were all sequenced from one sample in a study of chemoradiotherapy in HPV16-positive cancers. Sequenced by immunoSEQ multiplex PCR; TCRdb stores in-frame clones only, minus some. The repertoire holds tens of thousands of clones, with 75% to 90% as singletons. Sequences were derived from blood, sampled from a patient who underwent chemoradiotherapy. The receptor set was obtained from a human donor with HPV-associated anogenital cancer.

The chain has TRBV19 and TRBJ2-2, with D possibly TRBD2 on 5 matching bases. CDR3 size: 19 residues. V lost 6 bases, J lost 0 bases, and 23 bases lay in between. Germline values: CDR1 LNHDA, CDR2 SQIVND (reference sequence). CDR3 DNA: TGTGCCAGTAGGTCCGGCAGCGGAACGTACTTCGCGAACACCGGGGAGCTGTTTTTT. Translating it yields CASRSGSGTYFANTGELFF.

The rearrangement joins TRBV9 to TRBJ1-4; 11 bases line up with TRBD1. The V gene's germline CDR1 is SGDLS and CDR2 YYNGEE. Germline trimming cut 3 bases from V and 7 bases from J; bases unmatched to any gene: 5. CDR3 size: 15 residues. This CDR3 is CASSARTGGFEKLFF. CDR3 coding DNA: TGTGCCAGCAGCGCAAGGACAGGGGGCTTTGAAAAACTGTTTTTT.

The V call is TRBV5-4, the J call TRBJ1-2; D call uncertain. This CDR3 is built from 16 residues. Trimming left V 4 bases short and J 2 bases short, with 18 bases between. Looked up from germline, CDR1 is SGHNT and CDR2 is YYREEE (reference sequence). CDR3 sequence: CASSPTIESGNYGYTF. In DNA, the CDR3 is TGTGCCAGCAGCCCAACGATAGAGTCAGGAAACTATGGCTACACCTTC.

The sample holds one count of this clone. The chain couples TRBV7-9 to TRBJ2-2, with 13 bases identical to TRBD2. CDR1 and CDR2 (germline): SEHNR, FQNEAQ (reference sequence). The length of the CDR3 is 16 residues. V was clipped by 4 bases and J by 4 bases; unmatched bases: 3. The CDR3, as DNA: TGTGCCAGCAGCTCGGGACTAGCGGGACGCACCGGGGAGCTGTTTTTT. Its protein product is CASSSGLAGRTGELFF.

This clone has just a few counts. The J gene is TRBJ2-6, the V gene TRBV19; no reliable D call. The CDR3 loop spans 19 amino acids. Trimming pared 1 base from V and 0 bases from J, leaving 16 bases between. Germline V gene lookup returns CDR1 LNHDA and CDR2 SQIVND (reference sequence). The DNA for the CDR3 is TGTGCCAGTAGTATAGGGCGAGTGTATAACCCCTCTGGGGCCAACGTCCTGACTTTC. Protein: CASSIGRVYNPSGANVLTF.

This rearrangement joins TRBV28 to TRBJ2-5; TRBD1 might be the D (5 bases). V was cut by 3 bases and J by 1 base, with 12 bases left in between. Germline loops: CDR1 MDHEN, CDR2 SYDVKM. CDR3 length: 15 residues. CDR3 in amino acids: CASSLSSQGQETQYF. DNA of the CDR3: TGTGCCAGCAGTTTGTCGTCCCAGGGCCAAGAGACCCAGTACTTC.

The chain has TRBV25-1 and TRBJ1-3; D perhaps matches TRBD1 (6 bases). V lost 2 bases and J lost 2, with 10 bases in between. This CDR3 spans 15 amino acids. Germline V gene data show CDR1 as MGHDK and CDR2 as SYGVNS. Written as DNA, the CDR3 is TGTGCCAGCAGTGAACCGGGACACCCTGGAAACACCATATATTTT. Translating it yields CASSEPGHPGNTIYF.

This chain links TRBV5-4 with TRBJ2-3, with D maybe TRBD2 (6 bases). V was clipped by 5 bases and J by 6 bases, with 16 bases between them. The CDR3 sequence is 14 residues long. From germline, CDR1 is SGHNT and CDR2 YYREEE (reference sequence). DNA of the CDR3: TGTGCCAGCAGGGCGGGGCCCCCAGATGATACGCAGTATTTT. Its translation is CASRAGPPDDTQYF.

This chain joins TRBV4-2 and TRBJ1-3, with a weak D call TRBD1 (6 bases). Germline V gene lookup returns CDR1 LGHNA and CDR2 YNFKEQ. Trimming pared 1 base from V and 0 bases from J, leaving 13 bases between. The CDR3 covers 17 residues. This CDR3 is CASSQVLTGRSGNTIYF. CDR3 in DNA: TGTGCCAGCAGCCAAGTATTGACAGGTCGCTCTGGAAACACCATATATTTT.

The CDR3 DNA follows: TGTGCCAGCAGTACCGGGACAGGGCGGTTTGGTGGGACCTACGAGCAGTACTTC. The encoded protein is CASSTGTGRFGGTYEQYF. This chain connects TRBV2 to TRBJ2-7; 9 bases are shared with TRBD1. V shed 5 bases and J 2 bases; nucleotides not matched to a gene: 16. The length of the CDR3 is 18 residues. From germline, CDR1 is SNHLY and CDR2 FYNNEI.

The J gene is TRBJ2-1, the V gene TRBV29-1; 9 positions match TRBD2. This CDR3 is 15 amino acids long. Per the germline V gene, CDR1 is SQVTM and CDR2 is ANQGSEA. V trimming: 2 bases; J trimming: 9 bases; junction bases outside the gene matches: 11. The CDR3 reads CSVEQGAGGRSEQFF. Written as DNA, the CDR3 is TGCAGCGTTGAACAAGGGGCGGGGGGGCGCAGTGAGCAGTTCTTC.

The genes are TRBV10-2 and TRBJ2-1; D is unclear. Germline CDR1 reads WSHSY; CDR2 reads SAAADI. The CDR3 runs to 14 residues. With 6 bases removed from V and 0 bases from J, the gap between germline ends came to 9 bases. The CDR3 protein is CASRQESSYNEQFF. The CDR3 bases are TGCGCCAGCAGGCAGGAGAGCTCCTACAATGAGCAGTTCTTC.

This clone turned up a few times. The chain has TRBV7-9 and TRBJ2-7; TRBD1 matches at 8 bases. Losses at the gene ends were 3 bases for V and 1 base for J; bases not matched to a gene: 2. The germline gives CDR1 SEHNR, CDR2 FQNEAQ (reference sequence). The CDR3 has 14 amino acids. The CDR3 nucleotides are TGTGCCAGCAGCTTCGGACAGGGATCCTACGAGCAGTACTTC. Amino acid sequence: CASSFGQGSYEQYF.

The genes are TRBV5-3 and TRBJ2-1; perhaps TRBD2 as D (6 bases). TRBV5-3 is classed as an ORF, of uncertain function. The CDR3 sequence is 16 residues long. Trimming shortened V by 1 base and J by 2 bases, and 13 bases separated the two germline ends. The CDR3 region is CARSLPAGPTYNEQFF. The CDR3 DNA follows: TGTGCCAGAAGCTTGCCGGCGGGGCCGACCTACAATGAGCAGTTCTTC.

The chain uses TRBV5-6 and TRBJ2-5, with D perhaps TRBD2 (7 bases). The CDR3 loop spans 15 amino acids. Trimming shortened V by 1 base and J by 3 bases, and 13 bases separated the two germline ends. Germline V gives CDR1 SGHDT, CDR2 YYEEEE. As DNA, the CDR3 is TGTGCCAGCAGCTTGAGAGGGGGGGTAAAAGAGACCCAGTACTTC. Translation: CASSLRGGVKETQYF.